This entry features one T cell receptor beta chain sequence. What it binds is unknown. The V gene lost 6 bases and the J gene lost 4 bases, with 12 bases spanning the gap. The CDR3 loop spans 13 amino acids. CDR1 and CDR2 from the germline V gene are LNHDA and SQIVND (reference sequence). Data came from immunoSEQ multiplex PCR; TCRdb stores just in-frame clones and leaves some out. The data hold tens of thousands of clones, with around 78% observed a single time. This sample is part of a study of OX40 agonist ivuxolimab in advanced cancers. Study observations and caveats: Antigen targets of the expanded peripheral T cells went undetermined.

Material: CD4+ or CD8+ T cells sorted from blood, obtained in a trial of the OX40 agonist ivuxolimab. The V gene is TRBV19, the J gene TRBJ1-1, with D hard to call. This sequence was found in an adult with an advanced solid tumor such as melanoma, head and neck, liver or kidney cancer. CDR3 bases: TGTGCCAGTAGCCCTTCCCTGAGCACTGAAGCTTTCTTT. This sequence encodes CASSPSLSTEAFF.